This TCR beta chain was sequenced in a study of post-analysis software for immune sequencing data. Prepared libraries of TCR beta cDNA carried unique molecular identifiers. TCRdb itself ran the PCR reads through MiXCR, one entry per CDR3 protein. The sample carries roughly 730,000 distinct CDR3 sequences, less than 35% recorded once. Concerning this clonotype: Its antigen is not identified.

Study-wide findings and caveats: Batch-matched samples strongly co-clustered by F measure. Multiple sclerosis was associated with a significant reduction in normalized Chao1 diversity relative to controls. TRBV5-6, TRBV5-1 and TRBV20-1 belonged to a set of about 5 TRBV segments that were more frequent in patients than controls.

The CDR3 covers 15 residues. V was shortened by 5 bases and J by 3 bases, with 16 bases between the two germline ends. Germline V gene lookup returns CDR1 MNHNY and CDR2 SVGAGI (reference sequence). Sequencing was done on a sample of blood. The sequence came from a girl under 18 with multiple sclerosis. The chain carries TRBV6-6 and TRBJ2-5; no reliable D call. The CDR3 sequence is CASSNPVGRKETQYF. Written as DNA, the CDR3 is TGTGCCAGCAGTAACCCTGTAGGGCGGAAAGAGACCCAGTACTTC.